This entry features one TCR beta chain sequence. Its antigen is still unknown. Before the COVID-19 pandemic, during about 2011-2019, CD4+ T cells were taken from unexposed donors. These data are taken from a study of CD4 T cells in relation to SARS-CoV-2 and coronaviruses. The protocol was immunoSEQ multiplex PCR, while the TCRdb copy is restricted to in-frame clones and leaves out a portion. The sample yields roughly 63,000 clones, 85% to 95% seen once. Germline CDR1 is SEHNR and CDR2 is FQNEAQ (reference sequence). The CDR3 runs 16 residues. The V gene end was trimmed by 5 bases and the J gene end by 2 bases; junction bases not matched to a gene: 8. Study results and caveats: Samples before the pandemic and after infection were not matched within any donor.

The sequencing input was naive CD4+ T cells from PBMCs. Subset here: naive CD4+ T cells isolated by negative enrichment. The gene calls are TRBV7-9 and TRBJ2-1; 8 bases match TRBD1. The TCR originated in a human donor in good health. The CDR3 DNA follows: TGTGCCAGCAGCACCTGGACAGGGACGACCTACAATGAGCAGTTCTTC. Translation: CASSTWTGTTYNEQFF.